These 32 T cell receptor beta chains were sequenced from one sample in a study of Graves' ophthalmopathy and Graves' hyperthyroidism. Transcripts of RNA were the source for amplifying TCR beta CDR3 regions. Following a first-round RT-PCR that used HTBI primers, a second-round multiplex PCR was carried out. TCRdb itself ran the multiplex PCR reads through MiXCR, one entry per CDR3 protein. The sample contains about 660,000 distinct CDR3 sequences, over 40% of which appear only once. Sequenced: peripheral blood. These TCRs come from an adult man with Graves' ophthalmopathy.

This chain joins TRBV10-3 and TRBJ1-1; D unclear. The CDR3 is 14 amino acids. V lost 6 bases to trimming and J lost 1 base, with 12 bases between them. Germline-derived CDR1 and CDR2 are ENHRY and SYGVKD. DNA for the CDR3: TGTGCCATCAGCCCCCGGGAGCCGAACACTGAAGCTTTCTTT. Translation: CAISPREPNTEAFF.

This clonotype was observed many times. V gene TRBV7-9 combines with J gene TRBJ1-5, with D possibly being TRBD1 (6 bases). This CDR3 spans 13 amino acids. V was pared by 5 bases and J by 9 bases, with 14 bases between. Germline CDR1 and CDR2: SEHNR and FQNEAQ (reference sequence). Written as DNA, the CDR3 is TGTGCCAGCAGCCAACAGGGCAGAGGGCCCCAGCATTTT. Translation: CASSQQGRGPQHF.

CDR3 in amino acids: CASSARLGGNSPLHF. DNA for the CDR3: TGTGCCAGCAGTGCTAGGTTGGGGGGGAATTCACCCCTCCACTTT. The V call is TRBV25-1, the J call TRBJ1-6; D may be TRBD1 (5 bases). This CDR3 is built from 15 residues. The V gene lost 4 bases and the J gene lost 7 bases, with 14 bases spanning the gap. CDR1 and CDR2 from the germline V gene are MGHDK and SYGVNS.

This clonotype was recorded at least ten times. The CDR3 sequence is CASSEVGDGYTF. In nucleotides, the CDR3 is TGTGCCAGCAGTGAAGTGGGAGACGGCTACACCTTC. V usage is TRBV6-1 and J usage is TRBJ1-2; D call uncertain. CDR3 length: 12 amino acids. Trimming pared 1 base from V and 8 bases from J, leaving 8 bases between. The germline V gene encodes CDR1 MNHNS and CDR2 SASEGT.

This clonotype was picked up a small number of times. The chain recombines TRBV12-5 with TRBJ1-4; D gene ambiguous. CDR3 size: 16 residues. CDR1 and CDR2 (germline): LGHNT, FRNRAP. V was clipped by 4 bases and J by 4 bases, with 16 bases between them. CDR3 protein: CASGWRPDGGNEKLFF. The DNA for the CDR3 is TGTGCTAGTGGTTGGCGCCCTGACGGCGGTAATGAAAAACTGTTTTTT.

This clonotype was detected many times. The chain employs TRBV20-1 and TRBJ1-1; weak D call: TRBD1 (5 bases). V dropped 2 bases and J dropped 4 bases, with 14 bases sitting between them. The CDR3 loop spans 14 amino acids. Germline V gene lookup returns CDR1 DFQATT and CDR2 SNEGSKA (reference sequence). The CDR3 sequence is CSARPRGRITEAFF. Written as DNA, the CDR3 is TGCAGTGCTAGACCGAGGGGTAGGATCACTGAAGCTTTCTTT.

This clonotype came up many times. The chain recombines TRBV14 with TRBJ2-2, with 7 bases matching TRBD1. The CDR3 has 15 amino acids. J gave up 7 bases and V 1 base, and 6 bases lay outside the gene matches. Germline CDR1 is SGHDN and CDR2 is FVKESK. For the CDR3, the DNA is TGTGCCAGCAGCCAAGCTAGGGGGCTTGGCGGGGAGCTGTTTTTT. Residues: CASSQARGLGGELFF.

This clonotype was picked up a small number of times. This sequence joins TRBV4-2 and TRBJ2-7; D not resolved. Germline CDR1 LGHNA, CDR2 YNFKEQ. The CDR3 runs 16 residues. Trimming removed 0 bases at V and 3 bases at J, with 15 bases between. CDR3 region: CASSQDRRADLYEQYF. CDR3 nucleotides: TGTGCCAGCAGCCAAGATCGTCGGGCAGATCTCTACGAGCAGTACTTC.

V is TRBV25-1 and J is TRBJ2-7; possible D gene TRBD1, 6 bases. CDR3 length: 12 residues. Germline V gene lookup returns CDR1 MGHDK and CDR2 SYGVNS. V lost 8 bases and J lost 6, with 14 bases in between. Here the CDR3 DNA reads TGTGCCAGCGTTGCAGGGGCAGGCGAGCAGTACTTC. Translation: CASVAGAGEQYF.

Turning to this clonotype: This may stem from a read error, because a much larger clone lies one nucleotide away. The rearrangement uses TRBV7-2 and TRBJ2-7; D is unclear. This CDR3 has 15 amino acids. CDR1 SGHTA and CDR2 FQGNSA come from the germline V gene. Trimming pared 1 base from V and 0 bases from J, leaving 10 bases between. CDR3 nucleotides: TGTGCCAGCAGCTTAGACCCCCAGCCCTCCTACGAGCAGTACTTC. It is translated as CASSLDPQPSYEQYF. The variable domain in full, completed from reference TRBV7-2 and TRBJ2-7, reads GAGVSQSPSNKVTEKGKDVELRCDPISGHTALYWYRQSLGQGLEFLIYFQGNSAPDKSGLPSDRFSAERTGGSVSTLTIQRTQQEDSAVYLCASSLDPQPSYEQYFGPGTRLTVT.

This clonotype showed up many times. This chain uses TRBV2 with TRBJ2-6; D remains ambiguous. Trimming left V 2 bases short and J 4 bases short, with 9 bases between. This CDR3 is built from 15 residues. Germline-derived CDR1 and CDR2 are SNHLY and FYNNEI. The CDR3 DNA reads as TGTGCCAGCAGTGAAAGAGAGGACGGGGCCAACGTCCTGACTTTC. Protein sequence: CASSEREDGANVLTF.

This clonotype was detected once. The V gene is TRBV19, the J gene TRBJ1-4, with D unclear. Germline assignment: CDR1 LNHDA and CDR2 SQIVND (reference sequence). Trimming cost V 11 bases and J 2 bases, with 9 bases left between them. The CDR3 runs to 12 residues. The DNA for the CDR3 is TGTGCCTGGAGGAGGACTAATGAAAAACTGTTTTTT. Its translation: CAWRRTNEKLFF.

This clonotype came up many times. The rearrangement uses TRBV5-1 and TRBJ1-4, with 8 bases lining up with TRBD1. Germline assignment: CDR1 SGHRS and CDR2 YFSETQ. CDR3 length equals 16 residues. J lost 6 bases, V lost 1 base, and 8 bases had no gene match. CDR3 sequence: CASSLNALGQDEKLFF. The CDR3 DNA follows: TGCGCCAGCAGCTTGAATGCGTTGGGACAGGATGAAAAACTGTTTTTT.

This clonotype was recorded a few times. This CDR3 reads CASSLAIGLAGVRETQYF. DNA for the CDR3: TGTGCCAGCAGCTTAGCGATCGGGCTAGCGGGAGTTAGGGAGACCCAGTACTTC. The chain links TRBV7-6 to TRBJ2-5, with 10 bases that match TRBD2. Germline trimming cut 0 bases from V and 5 bases from J; bases unmatched to any gene: 12. This CDR3 has 18 amino acids. Germline CDR1 and CDR2: SGHVS and FNYEAQ.

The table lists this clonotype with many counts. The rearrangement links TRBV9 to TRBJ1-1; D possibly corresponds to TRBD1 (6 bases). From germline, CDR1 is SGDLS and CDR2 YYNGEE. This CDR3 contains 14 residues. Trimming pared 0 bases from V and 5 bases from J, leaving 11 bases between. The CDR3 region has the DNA TGTGCCAGCAGCGTAGGATGGGACACTACTGAAGCTTTCTTT. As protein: CASSVGWDTTEAFF.

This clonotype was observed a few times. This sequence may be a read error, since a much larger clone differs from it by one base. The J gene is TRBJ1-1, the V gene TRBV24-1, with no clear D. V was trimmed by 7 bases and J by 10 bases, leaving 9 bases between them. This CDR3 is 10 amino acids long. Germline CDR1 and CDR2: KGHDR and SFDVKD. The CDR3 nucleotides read TGTGCCACCAGCACACGTGGAGCTTTCTTT. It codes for CATSTRGAFF.

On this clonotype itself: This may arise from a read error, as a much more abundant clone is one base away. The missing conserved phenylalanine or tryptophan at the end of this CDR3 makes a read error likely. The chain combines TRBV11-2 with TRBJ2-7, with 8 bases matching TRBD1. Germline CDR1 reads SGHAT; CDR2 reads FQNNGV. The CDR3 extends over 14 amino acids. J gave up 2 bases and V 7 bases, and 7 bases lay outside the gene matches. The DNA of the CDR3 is TGTGCCAGCATGAGGACAGGGAAGCCCTACGAGCAGTACTCC. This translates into CASMRTGKPYEQYS.

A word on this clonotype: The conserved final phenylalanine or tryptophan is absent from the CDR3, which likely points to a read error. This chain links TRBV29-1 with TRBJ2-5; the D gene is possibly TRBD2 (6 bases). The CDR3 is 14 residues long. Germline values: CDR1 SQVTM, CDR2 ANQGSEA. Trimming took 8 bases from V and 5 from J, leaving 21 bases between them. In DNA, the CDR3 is TGCAGCTTGGGCACTAGCACGGGTCCCGAGACCCAGTACCTC. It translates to CSLGTSTGPETQYL.

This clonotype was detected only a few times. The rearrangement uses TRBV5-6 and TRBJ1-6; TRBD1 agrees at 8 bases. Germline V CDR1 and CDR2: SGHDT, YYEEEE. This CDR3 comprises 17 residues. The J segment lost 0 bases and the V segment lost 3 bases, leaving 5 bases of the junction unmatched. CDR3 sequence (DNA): TGTGCCAGCAGCTCCGGACAGGGCCACTCCTATAATTCACCCCTCCACTTT. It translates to CASSSGQGHSYNSPLHF. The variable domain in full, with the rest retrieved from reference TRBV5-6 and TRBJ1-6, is DAGVTQSPTHLIKTRGQQVTLRCSPKSGHDTVSWYQQALGQGPQFIFQYYEEEERQRGNFPDRFSGHQFPNYSSELNVNALLLGDSALYLCASSSGQGHSYNSPLHFGNGTRLTVT.

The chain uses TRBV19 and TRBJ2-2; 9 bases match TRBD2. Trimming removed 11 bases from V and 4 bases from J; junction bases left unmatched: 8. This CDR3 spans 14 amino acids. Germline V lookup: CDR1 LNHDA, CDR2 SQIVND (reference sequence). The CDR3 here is CAWNSGGSTGELFF. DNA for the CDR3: TGTGCCTGGAATAGCGGGGGTAGCACCGGGGAGCTGTTTTTT.

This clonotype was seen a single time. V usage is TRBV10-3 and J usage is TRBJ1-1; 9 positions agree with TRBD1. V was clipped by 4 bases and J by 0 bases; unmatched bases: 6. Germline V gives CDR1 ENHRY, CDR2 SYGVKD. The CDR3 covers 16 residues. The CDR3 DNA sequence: TGTGCCATCAGTGGCGGACAGGGGCAATTGAACACTGAAGCTTTCTTT. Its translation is CAISGGQGQLNTEAFF.

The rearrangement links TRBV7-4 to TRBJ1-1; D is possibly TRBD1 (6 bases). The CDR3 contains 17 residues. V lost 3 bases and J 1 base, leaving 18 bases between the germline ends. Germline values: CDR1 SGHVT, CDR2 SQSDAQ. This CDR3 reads CASSFEQGWGQNTEAFF. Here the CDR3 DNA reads TGTGCCAGCAGCTTTGAACAGGGATGGGGACAGAACACTGAAGCTTTCTTT.

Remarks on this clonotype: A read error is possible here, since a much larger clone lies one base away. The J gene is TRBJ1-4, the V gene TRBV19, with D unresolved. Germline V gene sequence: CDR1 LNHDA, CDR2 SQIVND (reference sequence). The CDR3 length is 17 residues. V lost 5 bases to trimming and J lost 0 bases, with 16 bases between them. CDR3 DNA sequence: TGTGCCAGTAGTGCCCCCAGACGGACCGCAACTAATGAAAAACTGTTTTTT. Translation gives CASSAPRRTATNEKLFF.

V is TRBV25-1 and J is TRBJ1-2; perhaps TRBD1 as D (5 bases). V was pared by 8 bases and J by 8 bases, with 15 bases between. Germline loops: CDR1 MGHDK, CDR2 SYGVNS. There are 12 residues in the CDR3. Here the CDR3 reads CASGREGQGYTF. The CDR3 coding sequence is TGTGCCAGCGGGCGGGAGGGGCAAGGCTACACCTTC.

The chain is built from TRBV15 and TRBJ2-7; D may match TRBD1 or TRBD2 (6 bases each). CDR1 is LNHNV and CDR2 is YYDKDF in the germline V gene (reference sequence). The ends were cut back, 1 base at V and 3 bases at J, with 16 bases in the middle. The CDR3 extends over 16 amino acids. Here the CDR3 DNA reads TGTGCCACCAGCAGAGCGGCCGGGGGCGAGGGCTACGAGCAGTACTTC. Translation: CATSRAAGGEGYEQYF.

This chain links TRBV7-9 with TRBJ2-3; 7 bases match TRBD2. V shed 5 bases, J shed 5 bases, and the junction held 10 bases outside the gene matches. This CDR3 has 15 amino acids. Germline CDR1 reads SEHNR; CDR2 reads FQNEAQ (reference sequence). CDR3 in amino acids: CASSGGTTSGDTQYF. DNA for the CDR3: TGTGCCAGCAGCGGCGGGACTACTTCGGGAGATACGCAGTATTTT.

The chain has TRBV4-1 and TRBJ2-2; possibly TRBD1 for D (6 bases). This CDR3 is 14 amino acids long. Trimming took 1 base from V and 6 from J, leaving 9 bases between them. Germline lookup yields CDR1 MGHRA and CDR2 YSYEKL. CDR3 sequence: CASSQVQGAGELFF. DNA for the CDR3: TGCGCCAGCAGCCAAGTACAGGGAGCCGGGGAGCTGTTTTTT.

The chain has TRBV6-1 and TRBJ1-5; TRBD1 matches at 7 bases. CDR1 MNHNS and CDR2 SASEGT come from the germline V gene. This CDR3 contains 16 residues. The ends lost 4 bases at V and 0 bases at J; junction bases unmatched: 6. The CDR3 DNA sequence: TGTGCCAGCAGTGGCGGGACAGCTGCTAGCAATCAGCCCCAGCATTTT. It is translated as CASSGGTAASNQPQHF.

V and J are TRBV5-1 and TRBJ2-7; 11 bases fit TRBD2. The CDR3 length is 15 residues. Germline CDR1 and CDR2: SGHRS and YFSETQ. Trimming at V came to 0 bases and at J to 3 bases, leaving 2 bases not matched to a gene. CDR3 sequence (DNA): TGCGCCAGCAGCTTGGTCCTAGCGGGAGGCTACGAGCAGTACTTC. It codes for CASSLVLAGGYEQYF.

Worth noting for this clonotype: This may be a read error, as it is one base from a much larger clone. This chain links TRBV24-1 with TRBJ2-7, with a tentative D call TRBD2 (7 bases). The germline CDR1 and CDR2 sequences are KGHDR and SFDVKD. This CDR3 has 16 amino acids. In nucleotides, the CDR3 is TGTGCCAGCAGCTCGGAGGGGGGGTTTAGCTCCTACGAGCACTACTTC. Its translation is CASSSEGGFSSYEHYF.

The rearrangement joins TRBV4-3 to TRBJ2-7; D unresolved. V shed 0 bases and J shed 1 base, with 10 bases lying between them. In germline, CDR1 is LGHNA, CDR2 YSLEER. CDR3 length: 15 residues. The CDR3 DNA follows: TGCGCCAGCAGCCAAGAAATAGTTCCATCCTACGAGCAGTACTTC. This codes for CASSQEIVPSYEQYF.

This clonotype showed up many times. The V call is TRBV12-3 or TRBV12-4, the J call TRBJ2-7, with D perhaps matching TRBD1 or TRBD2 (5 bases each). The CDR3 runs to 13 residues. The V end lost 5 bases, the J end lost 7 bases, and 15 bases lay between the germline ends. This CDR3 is CASSLGRGEEQYF. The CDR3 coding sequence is TGTGCCAGCAGTCTCGGACGGGGCGAGGAGCAGTACTTC.